Presented here are 28 T cell receptor beta chains from one specimen sequenced in a study of shared clonotypes between healthy human individuals. Measured with immunoSEQ multiplex PCR; TCRdb has only the in-frame clones, and not every one. Among roughly 500,000 clones listed, over 75% were seen once. Sequenced material: PBMCs. The source of these receptors is a woman aged 40 to 50 in good health. Some clones in this sample may be carry-over from other donors' samples.

This clone came up once. The chain is built from TRBV6-1 and TRBJ2-3, with D perhaps TRBD2 (6 bases). Trimming took off 2 bases at V and 3 bases at J, with 12 bases between the two ends. CDR1 is MNHNS, CDR2 SASEGT, per germline. The CDR3 extends over 15 amino acids. This CDR3 reads CASSEPGSPTDTQYF. The CDR3 DNA is TGTGCCAGCAGTGAACCCGGGAGTCCGACAGATACGCAGTATTTT.

This clone showed up many times. This sample includes further DNA sequences coding for the same CDR3. The genes are TRBV5-1 and TRBJ2-5; the D gene could be TRBD1 or TRBD2 (5 bases each). CDR3 length equals 13 residues. V lost 0 bases to trimming and J lost 5 bases, with 8 bases between them. The germline V gene has CDR1 SGHRS and CDR2 YFSETQ. CDR3 DNA: TGCGCCAGCAGCTTGGCCGGGGCGGAGACCCAGTACTTC. Its translation: CASSLAGAETQYF.

This chain uses TRBV5-8 with TRBJ2-5, with D possibly being TRBD1 (6 bases). This CDR3 region has 14 residues. V shed 3 bases and J shed 1 base, with 10 bases lying between them. Germline values: CDR1 SGHTS, CDR2 YDEGEE. The CDR3 DNA is TGTGCCAGCAGCTCCGGACAGACCCAAGAGACCCAGTACTTC. This codes for CASSSGQTQETQYF.

At least ten counts were recorded for this clone. The genes are TRBV7-2 and TRBJ2-7; TRBD2 aligns across 9 bases. V shed 6 bases and J 0 bases; nucleotides not matched to a gene: 3. CDR3 length: 14 amino acids. Germline V CDR1 and CDR2: SGHTA, FQGNSA. CDR3 DNA: TGTGCCAGCAGATTTAGCGGGAGCTCCTACGAGCAGTACTTC. Translation: CASRFSGSSYEQYF.

This clone was detected only a few times. This chain links TRBV5-1 with TRBJ1-2; the D gene is possibly TRBD1 (6 bases). Trimming stripped 0 bases from V and 4 bases from J, with 13 bases between. The CDR3 consists of 15 residues. CDR1 and CDR2 from the germline V gene are SGHRS and YFSETQ. The CDR3 reads CASSLAGAKIYGYTF. In DNA, the CDR3 is TGCGCCAGCAGCTTGGCAGGGGCCAAAATCTATGGCTACACCTTC.

This clone has a single count. This chain uses TRBV5-6 with TRBJ2-5, with 8 bases that match TRBD2. Germline CDR1 reads SGHDT; CDR2 reads YYEEEE. CDR3 size: 15 residues. The V gene end was trimmed by 2 bases and the J gene end by 4 bases; junction bases not matched to a gene: 7. Written as DNA, the CDR3 is TGTGCCAGCAGCTTACCGGGGGGGACTGGAGAGACCCAGTACTTC. Its protein product is CASSLPGGTGETQYF. The whole variable domain, filled in from reference TRBV5-6 and TRBJ2-5, reads DAGVTQSPTHLIKTRGQQVTLRCSPKSGHDTVSWYQQALGQGPQFIFQYYEEEERQRGNFPDRFSGHQFPNYSSELNVNALLLGDSALYLCASSLPGGTGETQYFGPGTRLLVL.

The chain is built from TRBV5-1 and TRBJ2-1, with 9 bases aligning to TRBD2. The CDR3 length is 15 residues. J gave up 8 bases and V 4 bases, and 10 bases lay outside the gene matches. Per germline, CDR1 SGHRS and CDR2 YFSETQ. The CDR3 DNA reads as TGCGCCAGCAGCATACAGGGACTAGCATTTGATGAGCAGTTCTTC. The encoded protein is CASSIQGLAFDEQFF.

This clone has just a few counts. This chain connects TRBV19 to TRBJ1-4; D uncertain. Germline loops: CDR1 LNHDA, CDR2 SQIVND (reference sequence). V lost 6 bases and J lost 7, with 9 bases in between. This CDR3 region has 12 residues. The CDR3 DNA reads as TGTGCCAGTAGCGTTCATGGTGAAAAACTGTTTTTT. It translates to CASSVHGEKLFF.

In regard to this clone: Only one base separates this from a far larger clonotype, so it likely reflects a read error. V usage is TRBV27 and J usage is TRBJ1-2, with a weak D call TRBD1 (5 bases). The CDR3 contains 14 residues. V lost 4 bases and J 7 bases, leaving 16 bases between the germline ends. Germline CDR1 and CDR2: MNHEY and SMNVEV (reference sequence). Here the CDR3 reads CASSSWETVGGYTF. CDR3 nucleotides: TGTGCCAGCAGTTCATGGGAGACAGTGGGTGGCTACACCTTC.

This clone appeared a few times. A single base is all that separates this from a far larger clone, so a read error is likely. The chain combines TRBV19 with TRBJ2-1, with TRBD2 matching over 11 bases. There are 15 residues in the CDR3. With V trimmed by 6 bases and J by 6 bases, 7 bases remained unmatched. The germline V gene has CDR1 LNHDA and CDR2 SQIVND (reference sequence). The CDR3 sequence is CASRRLAGGFNEQFF. The CDR3 bases are TGTGCCAGTAGGAGGCTAGCGGGAGGTTTCAATGAGCAGTTCTTC.

This rearrangement joins TRBV4-1 to TRBJ2-1, with 11 bases lining up with TRBD2. CDR1 and CDR2 (germline): MGHRA, YSYEKL. The CDR3 consists of 14 residues. V dropped 7 bases and J dropped 9; count of bases not matched to a gene: 8. In DNA form, the CDR3 reads TGCGCCAGCACCAGGTTAGCGGGAGGGGGTGAGCAGTTCTTC. Encoded protein: CASTRLAGGGEQFF.

A note on this clone: A far larger clone differs by one base, so this is likely a read error. V and J are TRBV4-1 and TRBJ1-5; 7 nucleotides match TRBD1. This CDR3 region has 16 residues. Germline V gene data show CDR1 as MGHRA and CDR2 as YSYEKL. CDR3 region: CASRQGTADSNQPQHF. The CDR3 DNA is TGCGCCAGCAGACAAGGGACAGCTGATAGCAATCAGCCCCAGCATTTT.

V gene TRBV19 combines with J gene TRBJ1-5; D not certain. V was pared by 2 bases and J by 4 bases, with 9 bases between. The CDR3 loop spans 14 amino acids. Germline V gene lookup returns CDR1 LNHDA and CDR2 SQIVND (reference sequence). CDR3 sequence (DNA): TGTGCCAGTAGTATATTTCAAGTGAATCAGCCCCAGCATTTT. This encodes CASSIFQVNQPQHF.

This clone was detected a few times. This rearrangement joins TRBV30 to TRBJ2-3; D is ambiguous. Germline V gene sequence: CDR1 GTSNPN, CDR2 SVGIG (reference sequence). The ends were cut back, 1 base at V and 4 bases at J, with 6 bases in the middle. This CDR3 spans 12 amino acids. For the CDR3, the DNA is TGTGCCTGGAGTGGCGCGGCAGATACGCAGTATTTT. Amino acids: CAWSGAADTQYF.

V is TRBV6-1 and J is TRBJ1-3; a possible D gene is TRBD1 (6 bases). The germline V and J ends were trimmed by 0 bases and 4 bases, with 16 bases remaining between them. Germline values: CDR1 MNHNS, CDR2 SASEGT. The length of the CDR3 is 17 residues. The CDR3 spells CASSEATGTSAGNTIYF. The CDR3 region has the DNA TGTGCCAGCAGTGAAGCAACCGGGACAAGTGCCGGAAACACCATATATTTT.

This clone occurred a few times. CDR3 DNA sequence: TGTGCCAGCAGCTTAGCTGTCAGGGGTCGAGCTTTCTTT. Translated, it gives CASSLAVRGRAFF. The chain is built from TRBV11-2 and TRBJ1-1, with D perhaps TRBD1 (6 bases). Trimming pared 1 base from V and 10 bases from J, leaving 13 bases between. Germline CDR1 and CDR2: SGHAT and FQNNGV. The length of the CDR3 is 13 residues.

V is TRBV27 and J is TRBJ2-5; 8 nucleotides match TRBD1. Per germline, CDR1 MNHEY and CDR2 SMNVEV (reference sequence). The ends lost 7 bases at V and 5 bases at J; junction bases unmatched: 9. The CDR3 loop spans 14 amino acids. The CDR3 sequence: CASTSGGSRETQYF. As DNA, the CDR3 is TGTGCCAGCACCTCAGGGGGCTCCAGGGAGACCCAGTACTTC.

As to this clone: Given a far larger clone just one base away, this is likely a sequencing read error. Other DNA sequences within the sample encode an identical CDR3. The V and J genes are TRBV28 and TRBJ2-5; the match to TRBD2 covers 7 bases. The CDR3 has 16 amino acids. CDR1 MDHEN and CDR2 SYDVKM come from the germline V gene. The ends lost 5 bases at V and 5 bases at J; junction bases unmatched: 14. CDR3 sequence (DNA): TGTGCCAGCAGTCCCAGTGGAGGTCCGGGGGGTGAGACCCAGTACTTC. Translated, it gives CASSPSGGPGGETQYF.

There are many counts of this clone. Other DNA sequences of this sample code for an identical CDR3. This rearrangement joins TRBV5-1 to TRBJ2-1; D gene uncertain. Germline CDR1 is SGHRS and CDR2 is YFSETQ. This CDR3 has 14 amino acids. The V end lost 0 bases, the J end lost 6 bases, and 10 bases lay between the germline ends. DNA of the CDR3: TGCGCCAGCAGCTTGGCGAGTAGCACCAATGAGCAGTTCTTC. It codes for CASSLASSTNEQFF.

Points on this clone: At one end the junction does not follow the germline gene, possibly because of a read error. Other DNA variants within this sample encode the same CDR3. The rearrangement joins TRBV30 to TRBJ2-5; D unclear. Germline CDR1 GTSNPN, CDR2 SVGIG (reference sequence). The CDR3 length is 14 residues. The CDR3 DNA follows: TGCGCCTGGAGTGTAATCGGCAACCTTGGTACCCAGTACTTC. Amino acid sequence: CAWSVIGNLGTQYF.

The chain links TRBV7-2 to TRBJ1-1; maybe TRBD1 (6 bases). The CDR3 runs 13 residues. With 5 bases removed from V and 11 bases from J, the gap between germline ends came to 18 bases. Germline loops: CDR1 SGHTA, CDR2 FQGNSA. CDR3 protein: CASSLGGEVRAFF. CDR3 DNA sequence: TGTGCCAGCAGCCTAGGGGGAGAGGTTAGGGCTTTCTTT. Variable domain in full (rest from reference TRBV7-2 and TRBJ1-1): GAGVSQSPSNKVTEKGKDVELRCDPISGHTALYWYRQSLGQGLEFLIYFQGNSAPDKSGLPSDRFSAERTGGSVSTLTIQRTQQEDSAVYLCASSLGGEVRAFFGQGTRLTVV.

V gene TRBV7-3 combines with J gene TRBJ2-2, with D hard to call. Between the trimmed V and J ends, which lost 0 bases and 9 bases, there was a span of 11 bases. Germline V gives CDR1 SGHTA, CDR2 FQGTGA. This CDR3 is 14 amino acids long. The CDR3 here is CASSLTHWPRELFF. The DNA for the CDR3 is TGTGCCAGCAGCTTAACCCACTGGCCCCGGGAGCTGTTTTTT.

Of note for this clone: A far larger clone is one nucleotide away, so this likely arose from a read error. V and J are TRBV30 and TRBJ1-2; D is perhaps TRBD1 (5 bases). Germline CDR1 is GTSNPN and CDR2 is SVGIG (reference sequence). CDR3 length: 13 amino acids. CDR3 in amino acids: CAWSTRGGGGHTF. For the CDR3, the DNA is TGTGCCTGGAGTACGCGGGGGGGAGGTGGCCACACCTTC. The complete variable domain, with remaining parts taken from reference TRBV30 and TRBJ1-2, reads SQTIHQWPATLVQPVGSPLSLECTVEGTSNPNLYWYRQAAGRGLQLLFYSVGIGQISSEVPQNLSASRPQDRQFILSSKKLLLSDSGFYLCAWSTRGGGGHTFGSGTRLTVV.

The V call is TRBV11-2, the J call TRBJ2-2; D gene uncertain. The CDR3 spans 15 residues. Germline V CDR1 and CDR2: SGHAT, FQNNGV. Deletions cut 1 base from V and 1 base from J, with 7 bases between. DNA for the CDR3: TGTGCCAGCAGCTTAGGGGCACAGAACACCGGGGAGCTGTTTTTT. Encoded protein: CASSLGAQNTGELFF. Together with reference TRBV11-2 and TRBJ2-2, the CDR3 gives the full variable domain: EAGVAQSPRYKIIEKRQSVAFWCNPISGHATLYWYQQILGQGPKLLIQFQNNGVVDDSQLPKDRFSAERLKGVDSTLKIQPAKLEDSAVYLCASSLGAQNTGELFFGEGSRLTVL.

Concerning this clone itself: One base away lies a much larger clone, so this may be a sequencing read error. The chain combines TRBV5-1 with TRBJ2-7; 9 nucleotides agree with TRBD2. There are 17 residues in the CDR3. From germline, CDR1 is SGHRS and CDR2 YFSETQ. CDR3 residues: CASSSYAGTSSYYEQCF. The CDR3 DNA sequence: TGCGCCAGCAGCTCCTACGCCGGGACTAGCAGCTACTACGAGCAGTGCTTC. The full variable domain, in which reference TRBV5-1 and TRBJ2-7 provide the parts outside the CDR3, is KAGVTQTPRYLIKTRGQQVTLSCSPISGHRSVSWYQQTPGQGLQFLFEYFSETQRNKGNFPGRFSGRQFSNSRSEMNVSTLELGDSALYLCASSSYAGTSSYYEQCFGPGTRLTVT.

Of note for this clone: A read error is the likely source, as a far larger clone sits one nucleotide away. Other DNA sequences in the same sample also yield this CDR3. This rearrangement joins TRBV29-1 to TRBJ1-1; the D gene is possibly TRBD1 (5 bases). V lost 6 bases and J lost 14, with 19 bases in between. The length of the CDR3 is 11 residues. Germline CDR1 SQVTM, CDR2 ANQGSEA. The CDR3 region is CSVDRGGTAFF. The CDR3 coding sequence is TGCAGCGTGGACCGGGGGGGAACGGCCTTCTTT.

The V and J genes are TRBV28 and TRBJ1-1; TRBD1 might be the D (5 bases). The germline V gene has CDR1 MDHEN and CDR2 SYDVKM. Trimming removed 3 bases at V and 11 bases at J, with 19 bases between. This CDR3 is built from 14 residues. The CDR3 region has the DNA TGTGCCAGCAGTTTGCCTCAGGACGGGGCGGACGCTTTCTTT. Encoded protein: CASSLPQDGADAFF.

This chain uses TRBV15 with TRBJ2-7; TRBD2 might be the D (6 bases). Trimming stripped 1 base from V and 5 bases from J, with 15 bases between. The germline V gene encodes CDR1 LNHNV and CDR2 YYDKDF (reference sequence). This CDR3 contains 15 residues. In DNA, the CDR3 is TGTGCCACCAGCAGAGCGGGAGCGATGGGCCACGAGCAGTACTTC. Protein: CATSRAGAMGHEQYF.